One sample yielded the 32 T cell receptor beta chains listed below, sequenced in a study of blood T cell repertoires in COVID-19. The data were produced by immunoSEQ multiplex PCR, yet TCRdb's version contains in-frame clones alone and is incomplete. The profile covers about 58,000 clones, with about 85% appearing a single time and roughly 4.7% taken by the ten largest. Input material: peripheral blood. These TCRs come from a man aged 35 to 55 with active COVID-19.

V is TRBV2 and J is TRBJ2-3; 8 bases match TRBD1. Germline trimming cut 4 bases from V and 3 bases from J; bases unmatched to any gene: 6. This CDR3 comprises 15 residues. The germline gives CDR1 SNHLY, CDR2 FYNNEI. CDR3 in amino acids: CASSVGNRGTDTQYF. The CDR3 nucleotides are TGTGCCAGCAGTGTTGGTAACAGGGGGACAGATACGCAGTATTTT.

V is TRBV7-9 and J is TRBJ2-5; 8 positions match TRBD1. Germline CDR1 reads SEHNR; CDR2 reads FQNEAQ (reference sequence). CDR3 length equals 14 residues. After removal of 5 bases from V and 2 bases from J, the junction contained 4 bases not matched to a gene. CDR3 loop: CASSRQGTQETQYF. The CDR3 DNA is TGTGCCAGCAGCCGACAGGGGACTCAAGAGACCCAGTACTTC.

The chain employs TRBV6-6 and TRBJ2-7; 8 bases fit TRBD2. The CDR3 sequence is 14 residues long. Per the germline V gene, CDR1 is MNHNY and CDR2 is SVGAGI (reference sequence). With 6 bases clipped from V and 5 bases from J, the junction kept 9 bases outside the gene matches. CDR3 region: CASSGAGVRHEQYF. CDR3 bases: TGTGCCAGCAGCGGAGCGGGAGTCCGGCACGAGCAGTACTTC.

The rearrangement joins TRBV5-8 to TRBJ2-1; TRBD2 matches at 7 bases. Germline CDR1 SGHTS, CDR2 YDEGEE. V shed 2 bases and J 3 bases; nucleotides not matched to a gene: 5. This CDR3 region has 15 residues. CDR3 amino acids: CASSLGGRLYNEQFF. CDR3 DNA: TGTGCCAGCAGCTTAGGCGGGAGACTCTACAATGAGCAGTTCTTC.

The V gene is TRBV13, the J gene TRBJ2-1, with D perhaps TRBD2 (5 bases). In germline, CDR1 is PRHDT, CDR2 FYEKMQ (reference sequence). Between the trimmed V and J ends, which lost 4 bases and 7 bases, there was a span of 11 bases. The CDR3 covers 13 residues. CDR3 coding DNA: TGTGCCAGCAGCTGGTCGAGGGCGAATGAGCAGTTCTTC. It specifies CASSWSRANEQFF.

The V call is TRBV27, the J call TRBJ2-5; TRBD1 matches at 8 bases. The CDR3 has 17 residues. CDR1 is MNHEY, CDR2 SMNVEV, per germline (reference sequence). V lost 2 bases, J lost 4 bases, and 12 bases stayed unmatched. The CDR3 sequence: CASSLIAGGGRGETQYF. The CDR3, as DNA: TGTGCCAGCAGTTTAATCGCAGGGGGCGGGCGGGGAGAGACCCAGTACTTC.

This chain links TRBV9 with TRBJ1-2; perhaps TRBD1 as D (5 bases). Trimming cost V 0 bases and J 2 bases, with 20 bases left between them. CDR1 and CDR2 from the germline V gene are SGDLS and YYNGEE. The CDR3 has 18 amino acids. CDR3 loop: CASSVGLSTGSLNYGYTF. The CDR3 region has the DNA TGTGCCAGCAGCGTAGGTCTAAGCACAGGCAGCTTAAACTATGGCTACACCTTC.

The CDR3 nucleotides are TGTGCCTGGAGTCCACTCGCCGACAGGGTGTCGGGAGGCTACACCTTC. It codes for CAWSPLADRVSGGYTF. V gene TRBV30 combines with J gene TRBJ1-2, with 7 bases matching TRBD1. V dropped 2 bases and J dropped 8; count of bases not matched to a gene: 17. The CDR3 covers 16 residues. Per germline, CDR1 GTSNPN and CDR2 SVGIG (reference sequence).

The V gene is TRBV7-3, the J gene TRBJ2-5; 9 positions agree with TRBD2. Looked up from germline, CDR1 is SGHTA and CDR2 is FQGTGA. The CDR3 is 13 residues long. The V segment lost 5 bases and the J segment 3 bases; nucleotides outside the gene matches: 1. The CDR3 sequence is CASSRLAEETQYF. The CDR3 bases are TGTGCCAGCAGCAGACTAGCGGAAGAGACCCAGTACTTC.

A few counts support this clone. Here the CDR3 DNA reads TGCGCCAGCAGAGCCGGACTAGCGGGGGGAACAGGCACAGATACGCAGTATTTT. Translation: CASRAGLAGGTGTDTQYF. The rearrangement joins TRBV10-2 to TRBJ2-3, with TRBD2 matching over 14 bases. CDR1 is WSHSY, CDR2 SAAADI, per germline. The CDR3 has 18 amino acids. V lost 6 bases to trimming and J lost 1 base; unmatched junction nucleotides: 9.

V is TRBV9 and J is TRBJ2-7; 14 positions agree with TRBD2. CDR3 length: 15 amino acids. Trimming cost V 4 bases and J 6 bases; bases outside gene matches: 6. Germline-derived CDR1 and CDR2 are SGDLS and YYNGEE. The CDR3 DNA sequence: TGTGCCAGCAGCCCGTGGGGACTAGCGGGAGCCGAGCAGTACTTC. Amino acid sequence: CASSPWGLAGAEQYF.

The chain carries TRBV5-1 and TRBJ2-2, with 7 bases matching TRBD2. Germline V gene data show CDR1 as SGHRS and CDR2 as YFSETQ. The CDR3 runs to 16 residues. With 3 bases clipped from V and 1 base from J, the junction kept 6 bases outside the gene matches. In nucleotides, the CDR3 is TGCGCCAGCAGCTCGCTCCCTAGCGGGAACACCGGGGAGCTGTTTTTT. Translating it yields CASSSLPSGNTGELFF. The full variable domain, rest sourced from reference TRBV5-1 and TRBJ2-2, is KAGVTQTPRYLIKTRGQQVTLSCSPISGHRSVSWYQQTPGQGLQFLFEYFSETQRNKGNFPGRFSGRQFSNSRSEMNVSTLELGDSALYLCASSSLPSGNTGELFFGEGSRLTVL.

The chain couples TRBV5-1 to TRBJ2-7, with 8 bases matching TRBD1. The CDR3 runs 14 residues. V shed 0 bases, J shed 3 bases, and the junction held 2 bases outside the gene matches. Per the germline V gene, CDR1 is SGHRS and CDR2 is YFSETQ. DNA of the CDR3: TGCGCCAGCAGCTTGGGGACAGGGCACTACGAGCAGTACTTC. Its translation is CASSLGTGHYEQYF.

The chain recombines TRBV15 with TRBJ2-3; 7 bases are shared with TRBD1. This CDR3 spans 14 amino acids. After removal of 2 bases from V and 1 base from J, the junction contained 0 bases not matched to a gene. Germline V gene sequence: CDR1 LNHNV, CDR2 YYDKDF (reference sequence). In nucleotides, the CDR3 is TGTGCCACCAGCAGAAGGGGGCGCACAGATACGCAGTATTTT. Its protein is CATSRRGRTDTQYF.

The J gene is TRBJ2-7, the V gene TRBV9, with 10 positions matching TRBD2. Germline-derived CDR1 and CDR2 are SGDLS and YYNGEE. After removal of 4 bases from V and 3 bases from J, the junction contained 4 bases not matched to a gene. CDR3 size: 14 residues. The CDR3 sequence: CASSPGTSVYEQYF. DNA for the CDR3: TGTGCCAGCAGCCCCGGGACTAGCGTCTACGAGCAGTACTTC.

CDR3: CAISEIGFTDTQYF. The CDR3 DNA follows: TGTGCCATCAGTGAAATCGGTTTCACAGATACGCAGTATTTT. The chain joins TRBV10-3 to TRBJ2-3; no firm D call. The CDR3 consists of 14 residues. The germline V gene has CDR1 ENHRY and CDR2 SYGVKD. V was trimmed by 3 bases and J by 2 bases, leaving 9 bases between them.

The chain recombines TRBV11-2 with TRBJ2-2; perhaps TRBD2 as D (6 bases). The CDR3 length is 16 residues. Germline assignment: CDR1 SGHAT and CDR2 FQNNGV. Trimming left V 5 bases short and J 1 base short, with 14 bases between. The CDR3 bases are TGTGCCAGCAGCCAGGGCGGGGCGGTGAACACCGGGGAGCTGTTTTTT. It codes for CASSQGGAVNTGELFF.

The chain carries TRBV5-1 and TRBJ2-7; D may be TRBD1 (5 bases). The CDR3 is 14 amino acids. The germline V and J ends were trimmed by 0 bases and 5 bases, with 12 bases remaining between them. Germline-derived CDR1 and CDR2 are SGHRS and YFSETQ. CDR3 loop: CASSLEQGWHEQYF. As DNA, the CDR3 is TGCGCCAGCAGCTTGGAGCAGGGCTGGCACGAGCAGTACTTC.

The gene calls are TRBV25-1 and TRBJ1-2; D gene uncertain. Germline-derived CDR1 and CDR2 are MGHDK and SYGVNS. The CDR3 sequence is 14 residues long. The V end lost 3 bases, the J end lost 9 bases, and 17 bases lay between the germline ends. CDR3 DNA: TGTGCCAGCAGTGATCTGGCCGCCCGGGGTAGCTACACCTTC. It specifies CASSDLAARGSYTF.

The chain has TRBV5-1 and TRBJ2-7, with 11 nucleotides matching TRBD2. The trim removed 4 bases at V and 5 bases at J, leaving 5 bases unmatched. Germline V gene data show CDR1 as SGHRS and CDR2 as YFSETQ. The CDR3 has 14 amino acids. The CDR3: CASSLGTSGDEQYF. Here the CDR3 DNA reads TGCGCCAGCAGCCTAGGGACTAGCGGAGACGAGCAGTACTTC.

About this clone itself: Additional DNA sequences in this sample encode the identical CDR3. The rearrangement joins TRBV20-1 to TRBJ2-5, with unresolved D. Between the trimmed V and J ends, which lost 6 bases and 5 bases, there was a span of 10 bases. CDR1 DFQATT and CDR2 SNEGSKA come from the germline V gene (reference sequence). The CDR3 has 11 residues. In DNA, the CDR3 is TGCAGTGCCCAACTTGAGGAGACCCAGTACTTC. This codes for CSAQLEETQYF.

This clone was recorded only once. The V and J genes are TRBV6-6 and TRBJ1-3, with 7 bases that match TRBD1. Germline V CDR1 and CDR2: MNHNY, SVGAGI (reference sequence). Trimming cost V 4 bases and J 0 bases; bases outside gene matches: 3. The CDR3 has 15 amino acids. CDR3 nucleotides: TGTGCCAGCAGTTCGACAGGGAGCTCTGGAAACACCATATATTTT. It is translated as CASSSTGSSGNTIYF.

This chain links TRBV5-1 with TRBJ1-2; 8 bases are a match to TRBD1. V shed 5 bases, J shed 6 bases, and the junction held 9 bases outside the gene matches. The CDR3 loop spans 14 amino acids. From germline, CDR1 is SGHRS and CDR2 YFSETQ. The CDR3 loop reads CASSTSGGIHGYTF. In DNA, the CDR3 is TGCGCCAGCAGTACCTCAGGGGGCATACATGGCTACACCTTC.

This clone has only a few counts. The rearrangement uses TRBV7-2 and TRBJ1-2; 8 positions match TRBD1. Germline assignment: CDR1 SGHTA and CDR2 FQGNSA. Trimming removed 5 bases from V and 6 bases from J; junction bases left unmatched: 8. The length of the CDR3 is 14 residues. As DNA, the CDR3 is TGTGCCAGCAGCCCGGGGGCGACAGGGGATGGCTACACCTTC. Its translation: CASSPGATGDGYTF.

This clone turned up a few times. The V and J genes are TRBV19 and TRBJ2-1; 8 bases are shared with TRBD2. The germline V gene has CDR1 LNHDA and CDR2 SQIVND (reference sequence). CDR3 length equals 15 residues. The trim removed 8 bases at V and 8 bases at J, leaving 14 bases unmatched. The CDR3 sequence is CASHKGAGERHEQFF. CDR3 DNA: TGTGCCAGTCACAAAGGAGCGGGAGAACGACATGAGCAGTTCTTC.

The V gene is TRBV7-9, the J gene TRBJ2-7; 10 positions agree with TRBD1. J was trimmed by 7 bases and V by 3 bases; bases with no gene match: 9. Germline V lookup: CDR1 SEHNR, CDR2 FQNEAQ (reference sequence). There are 15 residues in the CDR3. CDR3 sequence reads: CASSFGQGGAEEQYF. CDR3 DNA: TGTGCCAGCAGCTTCGGACAGGGGGGAGCCGAAGAGCAGTACTTC.

The chain joins TRBV19 to TRBJ2-7, with D unresolved. The CDR3 is 13 amino acids. Germline V gene sequence: CDR1 LNHDA, CDR2 SQIVND (reference sequence). V was cut by 1 base and J by 6 bases, with 10 bases left in between. This CDR3 is CASSIGRGSEQYF. The CDR3 DNA reads TGTGCCAGTAGTATAGGGCGAGGTAGCGAGCAGTACTTC.

On this clone: The junction shows a germline mismatch at one end, possibly a read error. The chain combines TRBV7-7 with TRBJ2-1; 13 bases agree with TRBD2. Germline loops: CDR1 SSHAT, CDR2 FNYEAQ (reference sequence). CDR3 size: 16 residues. CDR3 bases: TGTGCTAGCAGCTTCCGGACTAGCGGGAGTGTTAATGAGCAGTTCTTC. It yields the protein CASSFRTSGSVNEQFF.

CDR3 bases: TGTGCCAGCAGCGTAGAATCGCTAGCGGGCCTTAATGAGCAGTTCTTC. Protein: CASSVESLAGLNEQFF. This chain links TRBV9 with TRBJ2-1; the match to TRBD2 covers 8 bases. J gave up 7 bases and V 0 bases, and 9 bases lay outside the gene matches. The CDR3 consists of 16 residues. Germline V gives CDR1 SGDLS, CDR2 YYNGEE.

The V and J genes are TRBV5-1 and TRBJ1-1, with 10 bases aligning to TRBD1. Germline CDR1 reads SGHRS; CDR2 reads YFSETQ. CDR3 size: 15 residues. Trimming at V came to 4 bases and at J to 5 bases, leaving 8 bases not matched to a gene. CDR3 bases: TGCGCCAGCAGCCCTGGGACAGGGGTAGGGACTGAAGCTTTCTTT. This translates into CASSPGTGVGTEAFF.

The V gene is TRBV18, the J gene TRBJ2-7; 7 positions agree with TRBD1. Germline assignment: CDR1 KGHSH and CDR2 LQKENI. This CDR3 spans 14 amino acids. Unmatched junction bases numbered 6, after V lost 4 bases and J lost 3 bases. In nucleotides, the CDR3 is TGTGCCAGCTCACGGGACAGTTCCCTCTACGAGCAGTACTTC. Its protein is CASSRDSSLYEQYF.

This clone was picked up a small number of times. This chain uses TRBV29-1 with TRBJ2-7; a possible D gene is TRBD1 (5 bases). The germline V gene has CDR1 SQVTM and CDR2 ANQGSEA. The length of the CDR3 is 14 residues. Trimming shortened V by 5 bases and J by 4 bases, and 18 bases separated the two germline ends. CDR3 residues: CSVSTTASLYEQYF. CDR3 bases: TGCAGCGTTTCGACGACAGCGTCCCTGTACGAGCAGTACTTC.